This TCR beta chain was identified during a study of CD8 T cells in Susac syndrome. With random hexamers, roughly 0.45 to 1 ug RNA was reverse transcribed. In TCRdb, the immunoSEQ multiplex PCR reads were re-called with MiXCR into one record per CDR3 protein. The sample includes under 200,000 distinct CDR3 sequences, about 96% of them seen just once. The CDR3 is 13 amino acids. The germline V gene has CDR1 DFQATT and CDR2 SNEGSKA (reference sequence). V lost 5 bases, J lost 3 bases, and 11 bases lay in between. V gene TRBV20-1 combines with J gene TRBJ1-5; D is perhaps TRBD1 (5 bases). The sample taken for sequencing was CD4+ T cells from PBMCs. This receptor was identified in a human donor with Susac syndrome. The CDR3: CSARGQINQPQHF. Written as DNA, the CDR3 is TGCAGTGCTCGGGGCCAGATCAATCAGCCCCAGCATTTT.